One and the same sample provided the 23 T cell receptor beta chains below, sequenced in a study of Graves' ophthalmopathy and Graves' hyperthyroidism. The authors amplified TCR beta CDR3 regions, and they did so from RNA transcripts for repertoire sequencing. The authors performed first-round RT-PCR with HTBI primers and then a second-round multiplex PCR. TCRdb itself ran the multiplex PCR reads through MiXCR, one entry per CDR3 protein. Of some 410,000 distinct CDR3 sequences listed, more than 20% are singletons. The material sequenced was peripheral blood. All receptors derive from a woman younger than 30 with stable Graves' hyperthyroidism.

The V and J genes are TRBV30 and TRBJ1-1; D remains unclear. This CDR3 region has 13 residues. From germline, CDR1 is GTSNPN and CDR2 SVGIG (reference sequence). V lost 1 base and J 4 bases, leaving 10 bases between the germline ends. CDR3: CAWSEGSGTEAFF. The CDR3 DNA reads TGTGCCTGGAGTGAAGGGTCGGGCACTGAAGCTTTCTTT.

For this clonotype: Sequence at one end of the junction differs from germline and may be a read error. This rearrangement joins TRBV11-2 to TRBJ1-5; D is uncertain. The germline V gene encodes CDR1 SGHAT and CDR2 FQNNGV. This CDR3 spans 11 amino acids. Here the CDR3 reads CASSLKSAPAF. CDR3 DNA sequence: TGTGCCAGCAGCTTAAAATCAGCCCCAGCATTT.

This clonotype occurred many times. CDR3 sequence: CASSYTGQGLGEQYF. The CDR3 DNA reads as TGTGCCAGCAGTTATACGGGACAGGGTCTCGGCGAGCAGTACTTC. The chain employs TRBV6-2 or TRBV6-3 and TRBJ2-7; 9 positions match TRBD1. The germline CDR1 and CDR2 sequences are MNHEY and SVGEGT. This CDR3 spans 15 amino acids. V was clipped by 3 bases and J by 6 bases; unmatched bases: 9.

This clonotype was seen at least ten times. V and J are TRBV20-1 and TRBJ2-7, with 9 positions matching TRBD2. This CDR3 contains 14 residues. V lost 5 bases, J lost 3 bases, and 8 bases stayed unmatched. Germline CDR1 DFQATT, CDR2 SNEGSKA (reference sequence). The CDR3 sequence is CSAPSPSGNYEQYF. In nucleotides, the CDR3 is TGCAGTGCTCCCTCGCCTAGCGGGAACTACGAGCAGTACTTC.

This clonotype was seen at least ten times. J is TRBJ1-1 and V is TRBV2; weak D call: TRBD1 (5 bases). This CDR3 contains 12 residues. CDR1 is SNHLY and CDR2 is FYNNEI in the germline V gene. Trimming stripped 8 bases from V and 6 bases from J, with 13 bases between. The CDR3 loop is CASRRQRAEAFF. DNA of the CDR3: TGTGCCAGCCGGCGACAGAGGGCTGAAGCTTTCTTT.

This clonotype was counted many times. The V gene is TRBV30, the J gene TRBJ1-2; D is unresolved. CDR3 length: 12 amino acids. CDR1 GTSNPN and CDR2 SVGIG come from the germline V gene (reference sequence). With 4 bases removed from V and 2 bases from J, the gap between germline ends came to 8 bases. The CDR3 reads CAWNRENYGYTF. The CDR3 DNA reads TGTGCCTGGAATCGGGAGAACTATGGCTACACCTTC.

This chain joins TRBV6-1 and TRBJ2-2; D unresolved. Trimming shortened V by 5 bases and J by 4 bases, and 14 bases separated the two germline ends. CDR3 size: 15 residues. CDR1 MNHNS and CDR2 SASEGT come from the germline V gene. CDR3 sequence reads: CASSRERVVTGELFF. Here the CDR3 DNA reads TGTGCCAGCAGTAGAGAGCGAGTAGTCACCGGGGAGCTGTTTTTT.

This clonotype was picked up many times. The chain recombines TRBV27 with TRBJ2-7; 7 bases match TRBD1. Germline assignment: CDR1 MNHEY and CDR2 SMNVEV (reference sequence). The CDR3 extends over 16 amino acids. The junction had 10 bases not matched to a gene; V was cut back by 2 bases and J by 3 bases. This CDR3 reads CASSLGLGTAIYEQYF. The CDR3 DNA is TGTGCCAGCAGTTTAGGCCTCGGGACAGCTATCTACGAGCAGTACTTC.

This clonotype was counted at least ten times. The chain combines TRBV12-3 or TRBV12-4 with TRBJ2-5; D is uncertain. The CDR3 is 13 residues long. With 1 base removed from V and 5 bases from J, the gap between germline ends came to 8 bases. The CDR3 DNA reads as TGTGCCAGCAGTTTAGACAGACGGGAGACCCAGTACTTC. Amino acid sequence: CASSLDRRETQYF.

This clonotype was detected many times. The CDR3 spells CASSPTPRMNTEAFF. CDR3 coding DNA: TGTGCCAGCAGCCCAACCCCACGGATGAACACTGAAGCTTTCTTT. This chain joins TRBV3-1 and TRBJ1-1; unclear D gene. The CDR3 sequence is 15 residues long. Germline V lookup: CDR1 LGHDT, CDR2 YNNKEL (reference sequence). Between the trimmed V and J ends, which lost 4 bases and 0 bases, there was a span of 12 bases.

The chain couples TRBV6-1 to TRBJ2-7; perhaps D is TRBD1 or TRBD2 (6 bases each). The CDR3 covers 12 residues. Germline values: CDR1 MNHNS, CDR2 SASEGT. Between the trimmed V and J ends, which lost 6 bases and 3 bases, there was a span of 9 bases. The CDR3 spells CASSGGFYEQYF. The CDR3 DNA reads TGTGCCAGCAGCGGGGGCTTCTACGAGCAGTACTTC.

This clonotype was observed at least ten times. The chain employs TRBV15 and TRBJ2-7, with 7 positions matching TRBD1. V was clipped by 6 bases and J by 1 base; unmatched bases: 3. Germline values: CDR1 LNHNV, CDR2 YYDKDF (reference sequence). There are 13 residues in the CDR3. CDR3 nucleotide sequence: TGTGCCACCAGGGACAGGAAGTCCTACGAGCAGTACTTC. Translating gives CATRDRKSYEQYF.

As to this clonotype: A much more abundant neighbour one base away suggests this may be a read error. This CDR3 is CGGQERLAGVQETRYF. CDR3 sequence (DNA): TGCGGAGGTCAGGAGAGACTAGCGGGAGTCCAAGAGACCCGGTACTTC. The genes are TRBV20-1 and TRBJ2-5, with 12 bases matching TRBD2. The CDR3 extends over 16 amino acids. Germline V gene data show CDR1 as DFQATT and CDR2 as SNEGSKA (reference sequence).

Note on this clonotype: This may arise from a read error, as a much more abundant clone is one base away. The conserved final phenylalanine or tryptophan is absent from the CDR3, which likely points to a read error. The chain recombines TRBV10-2 with TRBJ2-7; 9 positions agree with TRBD1. This CDR3 comprises 13 residues. Per the germline V gene, CDR1 is WSHSY and CDR2 is SAAADI. V lost 6 bases to trimming and J lost 5 bases; unmatched junction nucleotides: 5. The CDR3 DNA sequence: TGCGCCAGCAGACGGGACAGGGCCCACGAGCAGTACTCC. Translation gives CASRRDRAHEQYS.

This clonotype was seen many times. The chain uses TRBV2 and TRBJ1-1; possibly TRBD1 for D (5 bases). From germline, CDR1 is SNHLY and CDR2 FYNNEI. There are 12 residues in the CDR3. V shed 7 bases and J shed 0 bases, with 6 bases lying between them. The CDR3, as DNA: TGTGCCAGCATGGGGCTGAACACTGAAGCTTTCTTT. Its translation is CASMGLNTEAFF.

V is TRBV5-1 and J is TRBJ1-1; D unresolved. Trimming left V 3 bases short and J 5 bases short, with 17 bases between. CDR1 and CDR2 (germline): SGHRS, YFSETQ. The CDR3 totals 15 residues. The CDR3 bases are TGCGCCAGCAGCTCCACGTCTGGGGTTGGAACTGAAGCTTTCTTT. Amino acid sequence: CASSSTSGVGTEAFF.

At least ten counts were recorded for this clonotype. The genes are TRBV20-1 and TRBJ2-5; 8 nucleotides match TRBD2. CDR3 length equals 14 residues. CDR1 is DFQATT and CDR2 is SNEGSKA in the germline V gene (reference sequence). The J segment lost 9 bases and the V segment lost 3 bases, leaving 12 bases of the junction unmatched. This CDR3 reads CSASRVTAGEAQYF. DNA for the CDR3: TGCAGTGCTAGTCGGGTCACAGCGGGGGAGGCCCAGTACTTC.

This clonotype was observed many times. The V and J genes are TRBV2 and TRBJ1-6; TRBD1 matches at 7 bases. V trimming: 4 bases; J trimming: 8 bases; junction bases outside the gene matches: 8. Germline V CDR1 and CDR2: SNHLY, FYNNEI. The CDR3 extends over 15 amino acids. The DNA for the CDR3 is TGTGCCAGCAGTGGGCGGACAGGCTGGGATTCACCCCTCCACTTT. Translation gives CASSGRTGWDSPLHF.

This clonotype was recorded at least ten times. The rearrangement links TRBV5-8 to TRBJ2-7, with D hard to call. Germline V gene data show CDR1 as SGHTS and CDR2 as YDEGEE. The CDR3 extends over 15 amino acids. Trimming took 0 bases from V and 5 from J, leaving 15 bases between them. CDR3 DNA sequence: TGTGCCAGCAGCTTGGGAGGCAGGATTTTTGACGAGCAGTACTTC. As protein: CASSLGGRIFDEQYF.

The chain has TRBV6-2 or TRBV6-3 and TRBJ2-5; D may be TRBD2 (5 bases). Trimming left V 6 bases short and J 4 bases short, with 9 bases between. CDR1 is MNHEY and CDR2 is SVGEGT in the germline V gene. This CDR3 region has 12 residues. CDR3 protein: CASSGNVETQYF. CDR3 DNA sequence: TGTGCCAGCAGCGGGAATGTAGAGACCCAGTACTTC.

This clonotype appeared many times. The chain joins TRBV12-3 or TRBV12-4 to TRBJ2-5; the D is unclear. The CDR3 is made up of 15 amino acids. Trimming stripped 3 bases from V and 1 base from J, with 12 bases between. The CDR3 sequence is CASSFIRRGQETQYF. CDR3 DNA: TGTGCCAGCAGTTTTATCCGTAGAGGCCAAGAGACCCAGTACTTC.

The chain carries TRBV14 and TRBJ1-2, with D unresolved. V dropped 0 bases and J dropped 6 bases, with 17 bases sitting between them. The CDR3 totals 16 residues. Germline loops: CDR1 SGHDN, CDR2 FVKESK. The CDR3 spells CASSQDRGRNFDGYTF. The CDR3 nucleotides are TGTGCCAGCAGCCAAGATCGTGGTCGGAATTTCGATGGCTACACCTTC. Complete variable domain (other parts from reference TRBV14 and TRBJ1-2): EAGVTQFPSHSVIEKGQTVTLRCDPISGHDNLYWYRRVMGKEIKFLLHFVKESKQDESGMPNNRFLAERTGGTYSTLKVQPAELEDSGVYFCASSQDRGRNFDGYTFGSGTRLTVV.

This clonotype was counted at least ten times. J is TRBJ1-6 and V is TRBV4-1; 8 nucleotides agree with TRBD1. In germline, CDR1 is MGHRA, CDR2 YSYEKL. Losses at the gene ends were 4 bases for V and 8 bases for J; bases not matched to a gene: 16. The CDR3 loop spans 18 amino acids. The CDR3 here is CASSRTSWPGGLDSPLHF. The DNA for the CDR3 is TGCGCCAGCAGCCGTACTTCTTGGCCAGGGGGCTTGGATTCACCCCTCCACTTT.